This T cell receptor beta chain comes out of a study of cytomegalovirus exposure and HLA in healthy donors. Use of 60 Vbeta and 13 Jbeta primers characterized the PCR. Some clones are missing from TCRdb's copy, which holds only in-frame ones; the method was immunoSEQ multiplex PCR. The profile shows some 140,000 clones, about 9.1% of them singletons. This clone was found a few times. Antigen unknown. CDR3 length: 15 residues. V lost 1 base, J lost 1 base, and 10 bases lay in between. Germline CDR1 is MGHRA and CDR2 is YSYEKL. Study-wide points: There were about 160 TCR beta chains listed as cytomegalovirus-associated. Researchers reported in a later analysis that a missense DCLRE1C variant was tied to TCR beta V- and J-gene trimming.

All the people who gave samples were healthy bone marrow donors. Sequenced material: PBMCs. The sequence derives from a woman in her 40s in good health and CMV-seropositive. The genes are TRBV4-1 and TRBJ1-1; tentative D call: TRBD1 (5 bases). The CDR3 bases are TGCGCCAGCAGCCAAGTTGGGGACTCGAACACTGAAGCTTTCTTT. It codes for CASSQVGDSNTEAFF.